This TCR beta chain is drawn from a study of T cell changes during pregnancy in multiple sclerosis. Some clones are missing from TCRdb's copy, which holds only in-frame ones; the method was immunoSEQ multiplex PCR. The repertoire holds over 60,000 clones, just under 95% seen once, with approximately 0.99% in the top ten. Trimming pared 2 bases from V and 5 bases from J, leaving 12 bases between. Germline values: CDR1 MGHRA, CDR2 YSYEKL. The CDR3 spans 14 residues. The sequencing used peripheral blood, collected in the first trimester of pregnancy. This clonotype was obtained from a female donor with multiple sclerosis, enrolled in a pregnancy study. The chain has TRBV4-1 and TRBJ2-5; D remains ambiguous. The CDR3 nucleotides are TGCGCCAGCAGCCAACGTGGCTCAGCGGAGACCCAGTACTTC. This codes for CASSQRGSAETQYF.